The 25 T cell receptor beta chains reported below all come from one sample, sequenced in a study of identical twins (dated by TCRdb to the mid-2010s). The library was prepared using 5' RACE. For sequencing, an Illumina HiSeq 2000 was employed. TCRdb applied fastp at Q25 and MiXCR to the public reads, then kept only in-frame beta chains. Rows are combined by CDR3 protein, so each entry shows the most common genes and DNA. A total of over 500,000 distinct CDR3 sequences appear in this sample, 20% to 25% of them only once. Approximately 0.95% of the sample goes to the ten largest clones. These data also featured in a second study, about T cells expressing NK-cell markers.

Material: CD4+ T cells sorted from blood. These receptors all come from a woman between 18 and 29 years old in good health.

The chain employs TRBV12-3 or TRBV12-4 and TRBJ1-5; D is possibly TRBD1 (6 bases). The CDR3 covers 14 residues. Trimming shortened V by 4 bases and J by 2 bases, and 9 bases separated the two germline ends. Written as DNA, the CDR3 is TGTGCCAGCAGTTCCCGACAGGGCAATCAGCCCCAGCATTTT. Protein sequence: CASSSRQGNQPQHF.

The CDR3 sequence is CASSPPGERGYEQYF. The CDR3, as DNA: TGTGCCAGCAGCCCACCGGGAGAGAGGGGGTACGAGCAGTACTTC. The chain links TRBV6-1 to TRBJ2-7; D may match TRBD1 or TRBD2 (6 bases each). This CDR3 has 15 amino acids. Trimming took off 6 bases at V and 4 bases at J, with 19 bases between the two ends. The germline gives CDR1 MNHNS, CDR2 SASEGT.

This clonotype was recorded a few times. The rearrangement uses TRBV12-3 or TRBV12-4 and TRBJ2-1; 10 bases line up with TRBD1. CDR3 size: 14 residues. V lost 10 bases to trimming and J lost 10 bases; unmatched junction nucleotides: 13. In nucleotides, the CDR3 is TGTGCCACCTCGAGGGACAGGGGATTAGCGGAGCAGTTCTTC. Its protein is CATSRDRGLAEQFF.

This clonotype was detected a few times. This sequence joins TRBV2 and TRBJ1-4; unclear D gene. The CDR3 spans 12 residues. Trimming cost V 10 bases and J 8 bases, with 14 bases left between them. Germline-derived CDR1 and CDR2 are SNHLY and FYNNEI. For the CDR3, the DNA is TGTGCCACCTCAGGAGAGGGAGAAAAACTGTTTTTT. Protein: CATSGEGEKLFF.

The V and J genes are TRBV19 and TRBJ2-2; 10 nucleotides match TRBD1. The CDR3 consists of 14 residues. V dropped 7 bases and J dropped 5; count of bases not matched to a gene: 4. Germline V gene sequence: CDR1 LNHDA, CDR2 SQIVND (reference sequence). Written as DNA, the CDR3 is TGTGCCAGTATTTGGGGACAGGGGACCGGGGAGCTGTTTTTT. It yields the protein CASIWGQGTGELFF.

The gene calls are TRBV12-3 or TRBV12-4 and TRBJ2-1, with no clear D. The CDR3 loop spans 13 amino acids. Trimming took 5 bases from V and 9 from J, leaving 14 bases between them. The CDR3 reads CASSQSRVGEQFF. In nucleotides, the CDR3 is TGTGCCAGCAGTCAGTCTAGGGTAGGTGAGCAGTTCTTC.

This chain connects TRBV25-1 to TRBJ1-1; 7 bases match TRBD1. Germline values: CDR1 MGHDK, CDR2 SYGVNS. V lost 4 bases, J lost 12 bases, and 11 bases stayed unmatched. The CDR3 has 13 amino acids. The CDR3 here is CASSVQTGVGSFF. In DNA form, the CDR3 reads TGTGCCAGCAGTGTTCAAACAGGGGTTGGGTCTTTCTTT. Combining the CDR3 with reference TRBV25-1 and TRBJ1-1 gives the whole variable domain EADIYQTPRYLVIGTGKKITLECSQTMGHDKMYWYQQDPGMELHLIHYSYGVNSTEKGDLSSESTVSRIRTEHFPLTLESARPSHTSQYLCASSVQTGVGSFFGQGTRLTVV.

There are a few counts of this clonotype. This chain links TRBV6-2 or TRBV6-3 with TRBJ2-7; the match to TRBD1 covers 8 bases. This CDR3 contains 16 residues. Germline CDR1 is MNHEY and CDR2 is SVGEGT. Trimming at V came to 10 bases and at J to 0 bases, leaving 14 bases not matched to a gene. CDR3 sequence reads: CATTKLTDRVSYEQYF. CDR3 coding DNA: TGTGCCACCACGAAATTGACGGACAGGGTCTCCTACGAGCAGTACTTC.

DNA for the CDR3: TGTGCCAGCAGCCAAGGTCCAGCGGGAGCCTACGAGCAGTACTTC. This gives the protein CASSQGPAGAYEQYF. The chain uses TRBV3-1 and TRBJ2-7, with 8 bases identical to TRBD2. With 1 base clipped from V and 2 bases from J, the junction kept 4 bases outside the gene matches. Germline V gene lookup returns CDR1 LGHDT and CDR2 YNNKEL (reference sequence). The CDR3 totals 15 residues.

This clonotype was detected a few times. DNA of the CDR3: TGTGCCAGCAGCTTAGGCGGACAGGGTCCCACGCAGTATTTT. Its protein product is CASSLGGQGPTQYF. The chain carries TRBV7-2 and TRBJ2-3; TRBD1 matches at 8 bases. Germline V gene data show CDR1 as SGHTA and CDR2 as FQGNSA. The CDR3 is 14 residues long. V lost 1 base to trimming and J lost 9 bases; unmatched junction nucleotides: 6.

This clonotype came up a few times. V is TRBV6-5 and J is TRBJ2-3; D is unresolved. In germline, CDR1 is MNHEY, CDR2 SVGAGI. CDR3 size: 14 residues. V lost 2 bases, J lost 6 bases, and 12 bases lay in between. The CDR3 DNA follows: TGTGCCAGCAGTTACAGGGTAGCCGTTGATACGCAGTATTTT. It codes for CASSYRVAVDTQYF.

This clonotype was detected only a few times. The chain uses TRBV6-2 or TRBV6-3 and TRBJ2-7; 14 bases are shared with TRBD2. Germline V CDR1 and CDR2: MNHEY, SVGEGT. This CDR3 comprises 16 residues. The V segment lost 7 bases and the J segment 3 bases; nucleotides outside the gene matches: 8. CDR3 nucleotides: TGTGCCAGCACAGGACTAGCGGGAGGTACGATCTACGAGCAGTACTTC. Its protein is CASTGLAGGTIYEQYF.

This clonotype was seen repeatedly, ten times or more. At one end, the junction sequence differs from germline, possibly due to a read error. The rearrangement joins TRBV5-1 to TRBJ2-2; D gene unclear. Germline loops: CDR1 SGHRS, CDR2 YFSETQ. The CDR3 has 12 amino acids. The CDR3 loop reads CASSLNTGELFF. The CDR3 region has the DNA TGTGCCAGCAGCTTGAACACCGGGGAGCTGTTTTTT.

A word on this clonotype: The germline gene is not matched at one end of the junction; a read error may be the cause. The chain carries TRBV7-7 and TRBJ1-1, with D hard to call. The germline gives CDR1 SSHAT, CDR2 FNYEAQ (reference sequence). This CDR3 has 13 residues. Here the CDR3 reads CASSSSRGTEAFF. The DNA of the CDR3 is TGTGCTAGCAGCTCGTCCCGCGGGACTGAAGCTTTCTTT.

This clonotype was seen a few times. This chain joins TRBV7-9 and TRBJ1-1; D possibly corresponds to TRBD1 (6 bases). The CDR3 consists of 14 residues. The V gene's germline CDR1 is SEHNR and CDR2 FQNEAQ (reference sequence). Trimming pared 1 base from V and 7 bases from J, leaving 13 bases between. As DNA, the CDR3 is TGTGCCAGCAGCTTAGTTACAGGGTCCCTTGAAGCTTTCTTT. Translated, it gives CASSLVTGSLEAFF.

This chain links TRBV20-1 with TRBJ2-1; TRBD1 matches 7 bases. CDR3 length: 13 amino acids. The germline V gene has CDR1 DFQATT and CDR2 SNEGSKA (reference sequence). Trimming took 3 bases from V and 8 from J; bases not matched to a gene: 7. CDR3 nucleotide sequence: TGCAGTGCTAGGGACTTCAGGGGGTATGAGCAGTTCTTC. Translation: CSARDFRGYEQFF.

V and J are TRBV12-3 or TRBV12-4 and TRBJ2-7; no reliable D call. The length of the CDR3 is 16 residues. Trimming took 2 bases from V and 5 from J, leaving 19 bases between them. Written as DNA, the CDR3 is TGTGCCAGCAGTTTAAGACGGCCGGTGGGCCGCAACGAGCAGTACTTC. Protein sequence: CASSLRRPVGRNEQYF.

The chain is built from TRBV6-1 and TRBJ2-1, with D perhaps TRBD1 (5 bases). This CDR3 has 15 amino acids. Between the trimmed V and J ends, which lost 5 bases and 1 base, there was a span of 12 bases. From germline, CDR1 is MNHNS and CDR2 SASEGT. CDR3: CASSPGQVSYNEQFF. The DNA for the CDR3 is TGTGCCAGCAGTCCAGGACAAGTATCCTACAATGAGCAGTTCTTC.

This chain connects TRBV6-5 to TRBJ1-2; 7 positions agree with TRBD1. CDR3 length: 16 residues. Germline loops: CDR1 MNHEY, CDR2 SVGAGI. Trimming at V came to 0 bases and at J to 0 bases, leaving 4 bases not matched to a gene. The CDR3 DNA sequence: TGTGCCAGCAGTTACTCGCCGGGGACAGCTAACTATGGCTACACCTTC. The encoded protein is CASSYSPGTANYGYTF.

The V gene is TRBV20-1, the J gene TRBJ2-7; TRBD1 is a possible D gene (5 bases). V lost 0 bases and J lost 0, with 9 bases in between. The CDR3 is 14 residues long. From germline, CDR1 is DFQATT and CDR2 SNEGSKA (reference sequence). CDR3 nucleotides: TGCAGTGCTAGAGATCAGCAGGGCTCCTACGAGCAGTACTTC. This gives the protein CSARDQQGSYEQYF.

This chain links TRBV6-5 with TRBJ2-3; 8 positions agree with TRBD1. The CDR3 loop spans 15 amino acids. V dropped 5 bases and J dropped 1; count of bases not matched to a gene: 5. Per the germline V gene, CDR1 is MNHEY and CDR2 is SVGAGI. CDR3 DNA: TGTGCCAGCAGTAACAGGGGGTCCCGCACAGATACGCAGTATTTT. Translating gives CASSNRGSRTDTQYF.

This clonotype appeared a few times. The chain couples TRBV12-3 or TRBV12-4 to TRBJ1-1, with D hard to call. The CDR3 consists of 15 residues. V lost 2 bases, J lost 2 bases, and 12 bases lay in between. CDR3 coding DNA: TGTGCCAGCAGTTTATGGACGGGAGGAAACACTGAAGCTTTCTTT. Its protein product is CASSLWTGGNTEAFF.

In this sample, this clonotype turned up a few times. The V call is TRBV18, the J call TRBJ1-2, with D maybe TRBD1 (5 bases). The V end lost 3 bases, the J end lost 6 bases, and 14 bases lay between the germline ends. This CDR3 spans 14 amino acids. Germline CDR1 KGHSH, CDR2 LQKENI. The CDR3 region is CASSPGPQYNGYTF. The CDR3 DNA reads TGTGCCAGCTCACCGGGGCCGCAGTACAATGGCTACACCTTC.

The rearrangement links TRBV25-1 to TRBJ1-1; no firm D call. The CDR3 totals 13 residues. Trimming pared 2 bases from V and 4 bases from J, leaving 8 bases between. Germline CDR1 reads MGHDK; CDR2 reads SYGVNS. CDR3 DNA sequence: TGTGCCAGCAGTGAAACCAGGAGCACTGAAGCTTTCTTT. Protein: CASSETRSTEAFF.

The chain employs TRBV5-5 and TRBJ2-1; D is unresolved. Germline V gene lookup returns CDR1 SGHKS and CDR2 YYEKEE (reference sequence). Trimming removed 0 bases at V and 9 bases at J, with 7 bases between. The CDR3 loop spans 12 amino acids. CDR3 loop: CASSLANGEQFF. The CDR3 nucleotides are TGTGCCAGCAGCTTGGCCAATGGTGAGCAGTTCTTC.